This TCR beta chain was observed in a study of blood T cell repertoires in COVID-19 (TCRdb year 2020). Context from the whole study: Samples from collaborators originated in the United States, Italy and Spain and spanned both the acute and convalescent phases of COVID-19. Where available, HLA class I and class II types were taken from metadata supplied by the sample provider and were not determined by assay-based typing. The samples were drawn from the first 160 participants of the ongoing ImmuneRACE study and from some 1,300 subjects provided by 6 global collaborators. The dataset comprised deeply sampled blood TCRbeta repertoires from subjects exposed to, actively infected with, or recovered from COVID-19. A de-identified subject ID, COVID-19 status, age in years and sex were almost always included in the sample metadata. The repertoires were made available in a free public database intended to serve as a resource for research on the immune response to SARS-CoV-2. The prospective study material was composed of cDNA or gDNA derived from T cells, B-cell-depleted T cells, or PBMCs.

TCRbeta CDR3 regions were amplified from genomic DNA using the immunoSEQ Assay, a bias-controlled multiplex PCR. The paper's data handling went like this. Nucleated cell counts per sample were estimated from amplification of reference gene primers within the assay. To quantify the absolute abundance of each unique TCRbeta CDR3 rearrangement, sequence reads were collapsed and filtered. For each sample, productive Simpson clonality was calculated as the square root of Simpson's diversity index across productive rearrangements. TCRdb's version of the immuneACCESS table is confined to in-frame rearrangements and falls short of the full clone set. An unresolved V gene accounts for under half of the shortfall where checked; the remainder is of unknown origin. Clone size and the V and J calls come from that table; the DNA yielded D and trimming. The sample yields a few hundred thousand clones; roughly 84% were counted once. About 3.9% of the sample goes to the ten largest clones.

What the authors observed across the whole study: Clinical and demographic metadata were provided uncurated, with the amount varying by source and participant.

The CDR3 measures 11 amino acids from cysteine to phenylalanine. Here the CDR3 DNA is all that survives: 33 bases in frame from base 1. From a lookup of the germline V gene, CDR1 and CDR2 are KGHDR and SFDVKD. Worth noting for this clone: Its antigen remains undetermined. At one boundary the junction diverges from the germline segment, which might be a read error.

Each collaborating institution followed its own protocols to collect whole blood in K2EDTA tubes. Collaborator samples were shipped for TCRbeta analysis as frozen whole blood, isolated PBMCs, or DNA extracted from either sample type. The sample was peripheral blood. The sequence is built from TRBV24-1 and TRBJ1-1, with 7 central nucleotides matching TRBD1. This receptor was identified in a woman of 80 years or more with acute or convalescent COVID-19. CDR3 loop: CATSESGTARF. The nucleotide sequence is given as TGTGCCACCAGTGAGTCCGGGACAGCCCGATTT.